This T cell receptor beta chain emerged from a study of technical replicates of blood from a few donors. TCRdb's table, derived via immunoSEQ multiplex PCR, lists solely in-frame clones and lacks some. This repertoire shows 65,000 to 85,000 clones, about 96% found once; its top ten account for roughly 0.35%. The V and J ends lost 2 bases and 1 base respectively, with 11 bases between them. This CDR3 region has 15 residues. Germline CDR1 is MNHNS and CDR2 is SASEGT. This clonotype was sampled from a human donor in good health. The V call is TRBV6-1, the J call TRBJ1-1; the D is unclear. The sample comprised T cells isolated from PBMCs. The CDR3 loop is CASSEMAASNTEAFF. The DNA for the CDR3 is TGTGCCAGCAGTGAAATGGCAGCGTCGAACACTGAAGCTTTCTTT.